This T cell receptor beta chain stems from a study of shared clonotypes between healthy human individuals. The overall study: Each donor had three CD4 naive, three CD4 memory, two CD8 naive and one CD8 memory plate.

Positively selected for CCR7, the CD45RO-negative cells used as naive CD8 cells excluded terminally differentiated effector memory CD45RA+ cells. Study-wide results and limits: Sorted-subset samples were not fully sequenced, rarefaction indicated.

Germline values: CDR1 MDHEN, CDR2 SYDVKM. This CDR3 has 13 amino acids. V gave up 8 bases and J gave up 2 bases, with 13 bases separating them. In the original processing: Junction-only immunoSEQ data arrived without quality scores, meaning filtering differed. Only in-frame clones appear in the TCRdb table, and some are missing; sequencing was by immunoSEQ multiplex PCR. D and trimming were read from the DNA, whereas the V and J calls and clone size are those reported in that table. The table lists about 580,000 clones, roughly 98% of them singletons. In regard to this clone: Its antigen remains unidentified.

Sequenced material: naive CD8+ T cells sorted from blood. This sequence originates from a man younger than 45 in good health. The rearrangement uses TRBV28 and TRBJ2-7; D ambiguous. The CDR3 loop reads CASRSLNTYEQYF. The CDR3 nucleotides are TGTGCCAGCCGGAGCCTCAACACCTACGAGCAGTACTTC. The full variable domain, in which reference TRBV28 and TRBJ2-7 provide the parts outside the CDR3, is DVKVTQSSRYLVKRTGEKVFLECVQDMDHENMFWYRQDPGLGLRLIYFSYDVKMKEKGDIPEGYSVSREKKERFSLILESASTNQTSMYLCASRSLNTYEQYFGPGTRLTVT.